The 9 T cell receptor beta chains presented below share a single source sample, sequenced in a study of monozygotic twins with inflammatory bowel disease. With the 5' RACE reads reprocessed, TCRdb shows one record per CDR3 protein and no DNA. The sample table sets out about 420,000 distinct CDR3 sequences. Sequencing was done on a sample of blood. The receptors stem from a human donor with ulcerative colitis or Crohn's disease, or a healthy co-twin of an affected twin (not recorded which).

The V call is TRBV19, the J call TRBJ2-1. The CDR3 has 16 amino acids. In germline, CDR1 is LNHDA, CDR2 SQIVND (reference sequence). This CDR3 reads CASSKTHTSWNNEQFF.

The chain recombines TRBV20-1 with TRBJ2-5; the TCRdb call, TRBD2, lacks DNA for checking. Germline CDR1 is DFQATT and CDR2 is SNEGSKA (reference sequence). The CDR3 runs 17 residues. The CDR3 loop reads CSASALAGPVGRETQYF.

The chain has TRBV20-1 and TRBJ2-7; the D call of TRBD2 rests on TCRdb alone, since no DNA is present to check it. CDR3 length equals 16 residues. CDR1 DFQATT and CDR2 SNEGSKA come from the germline V gene (reference sequence). CDR3 region: CSARPLGLAGVAEQYF.

The chain recombines TRBV2 with TRBJ2-3. Looked up from germline, CDR1 is SNHLY and CDR2 is FYNNEI. This CDR3 contains 14 residues. The chain's CDR3 is CASSDSAGTDTQYF.

The genes are TRBV2 and TRBJ2-5; TCRdb's D call, TRBD2, is unchecked because there is no DNA. CDR3 length equals 16 residues. Germline CDR1 reads SNHLY; CDR2 reads FYNNEI. This CDR3 reads CASSTLALEAQETQYF.

V gene TRBV5-1 combines with J gene TRBJ2-1; TCRdb's assignment of TRBD2 cannot be checked, as there is no DNA. The CDR3 is made up of 16 amino acids. Per germline, CDR1 SGHRS and CDR2 YFSETQ. CDR3: CATAPLSGIAYNEQFF.

The chain employs TRBV7-2 and TRBJ1-3. CDR3 length equals 16 residues. Germline CDR1 and CDR2: SGHTA and FQGNSA. The CDR3 protein is CASSLRLINSGNTIYF.

The genes are TRBV3-1 and TRBJ1-2; TCRdb designates TRBD1, a call that cannot be tested without DNA. The germline V gene encodes CDR1 LGHDT and CDR2 YNNKEL (reference sequence). This CDR3 has 14 residues. This CDR3 is CASSQVTGGLGYTF. Using reference TRBV3-1 and TRBJ1-2 for the parts outside the CDR3, the full variable domain is DTAVSQTPKYLVTQMGNDKSIKCEQNLGHDTMYWYKQDSKKFLKIMFSYNNKELIINETVPNRFSPKSPDKAHLNLHINSLELGDSAVYFCASSQVTGGLGYTFGSGTRLTVV.

J is TRBJ2-5 and V is TRBV28; TCRdb selects TRBD2, and the lack of DNA leaves this call unchecked. CDR3 size: 17 residues. Per germline, CDR1 MDHEN and CDR2 SYDVKM. The CDR3 loop reads CASKSLLAGRHQETQYF. The full variable domain, its missing parts supplied by reference TRBV28 and TRBJ2-5, is DVKVTQSSRYLVKRTGEKVFLECVQDMDHENMFWYRQDPGLGLRLIYFSYDVKMKEKGDIPEGYSVSREKKERFSLILESASTNQTSMYLCASKSLLAGRHQETQYFGPGTRLLVL.